This record looks at one T cell receptor (beta chain) sequence and its context. The sample belongs to a study of blood T cell repertoires in COVID-19. Study details: Spain, Italy and the United States supplied samples that represented acute and convalescent COVID-19. PBMCs, B-cell-depleted T cells, or T cells provided the cDNA or gDNA that made up the material.

The authors' processing: Amplified reference gene primers provided the basis for estimating nucleated cell counts. The protocol was immunoSEQ multiplex PCR, while the TCRdb copy is restricted to in-frame clones and leaves out a portion. V and J calls plus clone size are reproduced from that table; the DNA served to infer D and trimming. This table holds roughly 100,000 clones, approximately 84% found once. The V and J ends lost 5 bases and 1 base respectively, with 10 bases between them. The CDR3 extends over 14 amino acids. Germline lookup yields CDR1 MNHEY and CDR2 SVGAGI. The rearrangement links TRBV6-5 to TRBJ2-3; D is perhaps TRBD1 (6 bases). The sequenced sample consisted of peripheral blood. This clonotype was obtained from an older woman with acute or convalescent COVID-19. CDR3 residues: CASSPGDGTDTQYF. For the CDR3, the DNA is TGTGCCAGCAGTCCAGGGGATGGCACAGATACGCAGTATTTT.